Each of the 14 T cell receptor beta chains below was sequenced from the same sample in a study of T cell clonality in common variable immunodeficiency (dated by TCRdb to about 2015). Their antigens remain unidentified. Libraries were prepared through the immunoSEQ multiplex PCR assay. The source is immuneACCESS, and TCRdb retained only in-frame sequences with V and J called. Part of the clones is not carried over; for the studies checked, unresolved V genes explain less than half of this, and the remainder is unexplained. The sample features some 25,000 clones, and none is a singleton. About 24% of the sample goes to the ten largest clones. Overall study results and their limits: CVID TCRbeta sequences reportedly showed fewer deletions and N-nucleotide insertions and lacked highly modified clones with 13 or more V deletions.

Sequencing was performed on peripheral blood mononuclear cells. The receptors were sampled from a human donor with common variable immunodeficiency.

At least ten counts were recorded for this clone. The sequenced fragment ends 3 residues before the CDR3 boundary, so the rest is inferred from the germline J gene. V gene TRBV10-3 combines with J gene TRBJ2-5, with TRBD1 identical over 8 bases. This CDR3 is 15 amino acids long. V lost 8 bases to trimming and J lost 2 bases; unmatched junction nucleotides: 10. Germline assignment: CDR1 ENHRY and CDR2 SYGVKD. CDR3 sequence: CAIRGGQGLQETQYF. The CDR3 bases that were read are TGTGCCATCCGTGGTGGACAGGGCCTTCAAGAGACC.

This clone was recorded many times. The CDR3 goes on 3 residues after the read ends, and that part is filled in from the germline J gene. The chain couples TRBV18 to TRBJ2-1; a possible D gene is TRBD2 (5 bases). V lost 4 bases and J lost 9, with 13 bases in between. This CDR3 is 13 amino acids long. Germline CDR1 and CDR2: KGHSH and LQKENI. This chain's CDR3 is CASSRTASGEQFF. Partial CDR3 DNA: TGTGCCAGCTCACGAACGGCCAGCGGTGAG.

At least ten counts were recorded for this clone. The CDR3 end falls 3 residues outside the read, so it is completed with the germline J gene. This sequence joins TRBV10-1 and TRBJ2-3; no firm D call. Germline V gives CDR1 WNHNN, CDR2 SYGVQD (reference sequence). The CDR3 totals 13 residues. V was pared by 3 bases and J by 2 bases, with 6 bases between. The CDR3 protein is CASSEILTDTQYF. The DNA read from the CDR3 is TGCGCCAGCAGTGAAATCCTCACAGATACG.

This clone was recorded at least ten times. The read halts 3 residues ahead of the CDR3 end, with the missing end drawn from the germline J gene. This rearrangement joins TRBV5-1 to TRBJ1-1; D ambiguous. The germline V gene encodes CDR1 SGHRS and CDR2 YFSETQ. The V gene lost 5 bases and the J gene lost 0 bases, with 11 bases spanning the gap. CDR3 length: 14 amino acids. The CDR3 DNA, read in part, is TGCGCCAGCAGAATCGCAGGAGTGAACACTGAA. Translated: CASRIAGVNTE. The whole CDR3 is CASRIAGVNTEAFF.

The table lists this clone with a few counts. The missing CDR3 end, 3 residues past where the read stops, is filled in from the germline J gene. This sequence joins TRBV2 and TRBJ2-3; D is possibly TRBD2 (5 bases). V was trimmed by 5 bases and J by 2 bases, leaving 14 bases between them. Per germline, CDR1 SNHLY and CDR2 FYNNEI. This CDR3 contains 15 residues. The covered CDR3 bases are TGTGCCAGCAGTCGAGGGTTAAGCCTCACAGATACG. Translation: CASSRGLSLTDT. In full, the CDR3 is CASSRGLSLTDTQYF.

This clone showed up many times. Coverage ceases 3 residues before the CDR3 finishes, and the germline J gene fills in the end. V gene TRBV18 combines with J gene TRBJ1-3, with D uncertain. CDR3 length equals 13 residues. The V gene's germline CDR1 is KGHSH and CDR2 LQKENI. V lost 3 bases to trimming and J lost 4 bases, with 7 bases between them. The CDR3 sequence: CASSPGSGNTIYF. The CDR3 bases that were read are TGTGCCAGCTCACCGGGCAGCGGAAACACC. The whole variable domain, filled in from reference TRBV18 and TRBJ1-3, reads NAGVMQNPRHLVRRRGQEARLRCSPMKGHSHVYWYRQLPEEGLKFMVYLQKENIIDESGMPKERFSAEFPKEGPSILRIQQVVRGDSAAYFCASSPGSGNTIYFGEGSWLTVV.

This clone was observed at least ten times. The read is 3 residues too short to cover the CDR3 end, so that end is filled in from the germline J gene. The chain is built from TRBV30 and TRBJ2-2, with D possibly being TRBD2 (5 bases). The CDR3 length is 14 residues. The ends were cut back, 2 bases at V and 6 bases at J, with 13 bases in the middle. CDR1 is GTSNPN, CDR2 SVGIG, per germline (reference sequence). The CDR3 DNA, read in part, is TGTGCCTGGAGTTCTAGCTCGGTAGCCGGGGAG. It is translated as CAWSSSSVAGE. The full CDR3 is CAWSSSSVAGELFF.

This clone was found many times. The read terminates 3 residues before the CDR3 end, so the remaining end is supplied by the germline J gene. V is TRBV19 and J is TRBJ2-3; D is perhaps TRBD2 (5 bases). Between the trimmed V and J ends, which lost 7 bases and 0 bases, there was a span of 11 bases. Per germline, CDR1 LNHDA and CDR2 SQIVND (reference sequence). This CDR3 comprises 14 residues. The CDR3 reads CASTQLGSTDTQYF. The sequenced part of the CDR3 DNA is TGTGCCAGTACCCAACTAGGGAGCACAGATACG.

Many counts were recorded for this clone. The read terminates 3 residues ahead of where the CDR3 ends, so the germline J gene completes it. The same CDR3 is also encoded by other DNA sequences in this sample. The chain couples TRBV19 to TRBJ2-5; D might be TRBD2 (5 bases). There are 13 residues in the CDR3. Trimming took 1 base from V and 4 from J, leaving 7 bases between them. The germline V gene encodes CDR1 LNHDA and CDR2 SQIVND (reference sequence). CDR3 DNA (partial): TGTGCCAGTAGTATAGGCGCGGGAGAGACC. Protein: CASSIGAGET. The complete CDR3 reads CASSIGAGETQYF.

To note about this clone: The CDR3 end lies 3 residues beyond the end of the read and is filled in from the germline J gene. The chain has TRBV11-2 and TRBJ2-1, with D perhaps matching TRBD2 (5 bases). The CDR3 length is 14 residues. Germline lookup yields CDR1 SGHAT and CDR2 FQNNGV. Trimming left V 3 bases short and J 0 bases short, with 6 bases between. CDR3 bases read: TGTGCCAGCAGCTTGGACTTCTCCTACAATGAG. Translated, it gives CASSLDFSYNE. The full CDR3 is CASSLDFSYNEQFF.

Comments on this clone: The CDR3 end lies 3 residues beyond the end of the read and is filled in from the germline J gene. The chain uses TRBV7-2 and TRBJ2-2, with TRBD2 matching 7 bases. CDR1 is SGHTA and CDR2 is FQGNSA in the germline V gene. The CDR3 loop spans 15 amino acids. V lost 1 base and J lost 10; bases outside the gene matches: 9. The sequenced CDR3 bases are TGTGCCAGCAGCTTAGTAGGCAGGGAGGGCGTGGAG. Translation gives CASSLVGREGVE. The whole CDR3 sequence is CASSLVGREGVELFF.

This clone has just a few counts. The read falls 3 residues short of the CDR3 end, and the missing part is taken from the germline J gene. J is TRBJ1-1 and V is TRBV7-2; TRBD1 is a possible D gene (5 bases). This CDR3 contains 13 residues. The germline V gene has CDR1 SGHTA and CDR2 FQGNSA. V dropped 3 bases and J dropped 4 bases, with 9 bases sitting between them. The covered CDR3 bases are TGTGCCAGCAGCTTTCAACAGGTCACTGAA. Amino acids: CASSFQQVTE. The entire CDR3 is CASSFQQVTEAFF.

This clone was seen at least ten times. The CDR3 end is not reached by the read, which stops 3 residues before it; the germline J gene fills it in. The chain carries TRBV30 and TRBJ2-1, with 10 bases fitting TRBD1. The CDR3 runs to 16 residues. J was trimmed by 9 bases and V by 0 bases; bases with no gene match: 11. Per the germline V gene, CDR1 is GTSNPN and CDR2 is SVGIG (reference sequence). The part of the CDR3 DNA that was read is TGTGCCTGGAGTGTATATCCTCTGGGACAGGGGAGTGAG. Translating gives CAWSVYPLGQGSE. The full CDR3 is CAWSVYPLGQGSEQFF.

This clone was recorded many times. The read finishes 3 residues shy of the CDR3 end, and the germline J gene is used to complete it. The V call is TRBV18, the J call TRBJ2-1; D is uncertain. The length of the CDR3 is 13 residues. Trimming left V 1 base short and J 5 bases short, with 6 bases between. Germline values: CDR1 KGHSH, CDR2 LQKENI. Partial CDR3 DNA: TGTGCCAGCTCACCACTAGCAGACAATGAG. Encoded protein: CASSPLADNE. The entire CDR3 reads CASSPLADNEQFF.